The 23 T cell receptor beta chains presented below share a single source sample, sequenced in a study of blood T cell repertoires in COVID-19. The repertoire was sequenced with immunoSEQ multiplex PCR; TCRdb's copy has only in-frame clones and lacks some. Among about 270,000 clones, 80% to 90% were seen once, and the ten largest hold around 2%. Sample: PBMCs or T cells enriched from blood (not recorded which). These receptor sequences come from a young woman who had recovered from COVID-19.

The chain carries TRBV7-6 and TRBJ1-3; 8 nucleotides line up with TRBD1. This CDR3 is built from 15 residues. The V segment lost 1 base and the J segment 2 bases; nucleotides outside the gene matches: 1. Germline assignment: CDR1 SGHVS and CDR2 FNYEAQ. This CDR3 reads CASSLGTGPGNTIYF. In DNA, the CDR3 is TGTGCCAGCAGCTTAGGGACAGGGCCTGGAAACACCATATATTTT.

The chain uses TRBV14 and TRBJ2-2; tentative D call: TRBD2 (6 bases). Trimming pared 4 bases from V and 4 bases from J, leaving 13 bases between. The CDR3 extends over 15 amino acids. From germline, CDR1 is SGHDN and CDR2 FVKESK. The CDR3 DNA is TGTGCCAGCAGCCCAACCGCCGGGGGCACCGGGGAGCTGTTTTTT. It specifies CASSPTAGGTGELFF.

The chain combines TRBV5-1 with TRBJ2-5; D might be TRBD2 (5 bases). The germline V gene encodes CDR1 SGHRS and CDR2 YFSETQ. V lost 4 bases and J 4 bases, leaving 14 bases between the germline ends. The CDR3 consists of 14 residues. The CDR3 here is CASSLGSSVETQYF. Written as DNA, the CDR3 is TGCGCCAGCAGCCTTGGGAGTTCGGTAGAGACCCAGTACTTC.

V and J are TRBV9 and TRBJ2-7; 7 positions match TRBD2. This CDR3 is 14 amino acids long. V lost 3 bases and J lost 4; bases outside the gene matches: 7. Germline CDR1 and CDR2: SGDLS and YYNGEE. The CDR3 region is CASSARGAGYEQYF. DNA for the CDR3: TGTGCCAGCAGCGCTCGGGGAGCGGGGTACGAGCAGTACTTC.

V is TRBV12-3 or TRBV12-4 and J is TRBJ1-1, with 7 bases aligning to TRBD1. V shed 3 bases and J 6 bases; nucleotides not matched to a gene: 4. This CDR3 has 13 amino acids. In DNA, the CDR3 is TGTGCCAGCAGTTTTAAGGGGGCCTCTGAAGCTTTCTTT. As protein: CASSFKGASEAFF.

The V gene is TRBV19, the J gene TRBJ1-5; D is perhaps TRBD1 (5 bases). There are 15 residues in the CDR3. Looked up from germline, CDR1 is LNHDA and CDR2 is SQIVND (reference sequence). V dropped 3 bases and J dropped 6 bases, with 15 bases sitting between them. The CDR3 bases are TGTGCCAGTAGTATCACAGGACGAGTGGTTCAGCCCCAGCATTTT. As protein: CASSITGRVVQPQHF.

This clone was found a few times. This chain links TRBV5-4 with TRBJ1-2, with 8 nucleotides matching TRBD1. Trimming removed 3 bases from V and 8 bases from J; junction bases left unmatched: 12. Germline loops: CDR1 SGHNT, CDR2 YYREEE (reference sequence). The CDR3 is 15 residues long. DNA for the CDR3: TGTGCCAGCAGCTGGGCCCGGGACAGGCCTTCGGGCTACACCTTC. Protein sequence: CASSWARDRPSGYTF.

The chain links TRBV29-1 to TRBJ2-2; D perhaps matches TRBD1 (6 bases). The V and J ends lost 7 bases and 6 bases respectively, with 15 bases between them. The CDR3 is 13 amino acids. Germline V gene sequence: CDR1 SQVTM, CDR2 ANQGSEA. In DNA form, the CDR3 reads TGCAGCGCCAAGGGGGTGGCCTCCGGGGAGCTGTTTTTT. This codes for CSAKGVASGELFF.

V and J are TRBV14 and TRBJ2-7, with D maybe TRBD2 (6 bases). This CDR3 contains 13 residues. Germline CDR1 reads SGHDN; CDR2 reads FVKESK. Between the trimmed V and J ends, which lost 3 bases and 4 bases, there was a span of 10 bases. Here the CDR3 DNA reads TGTGCCAGCAGCCAGGGTCTAGCGTACGAGCAGTACTTC. Amino acids: CASSQGLAYEQYF.

V is TRBV15 and J is TRBJ1-5; 7 positions agree with TRBD1. V shed 2 bases, J shed 5 bases, and the junction held 12 bases outside the gene matches. Germline values: CDR1 LNHNV, CDR2 YYDKDF (reference sequence). The CDR3 spans 17 residues. This CDR3 is CATSRHPAGGADQPQHF. The CDR3 DNA reads as TGTGCCACCAGCAGACATCCCGCAGGGGGAGCCGATCAGCCCCAGCATTTT.

This chain links TRBV7-9 with TRBJ2-1, with 10 bases identical to TRBD1. Germline V gene data show CDR1 as SEHNR and CDR2 as FQNEAQ (reference sequence). The CDR3 runs to 16 residues. V dropped 5 bases and J dropped 9; count of bases not matched to a gene: 13. This CDR3 is CASSPSDRGGSGEQFF. The CDR3 region has the DNA TGTGCCAGCAGCCCGTCGGACAGGGGGGGGTCCGGTGAGCAGTTCTTC. Variable domain in full (rest from reference TRBV7-9 and TRBJ2-1): DTGVSQNPRHKITKRGQNVTFRCDPISEHNRLYWYRQTLGQGPEFLTYFQNEAQLEKSRLLSDRFSAERPKGSFSTLEIQRTEQGDSAMYLCASSPSDRGGSGEQFFGPGTRLTVL.

V usage is TRBV30 and J usage is TRBJ1-5, with D unresolved. This CDR3 has 14 amino acids. V lost 0 bases, J lost 0 bases, and 6 bases lay in between. The germline V gene has CDR1 GTSNPN and CDR2 SVGIG (reference sequence). CDR3 loop: CAWSVGASNQPQHF. CDR3 bases: TGTGCCTGGAGTGTTGGAGCTAGCAATCAGCCCCAGCATTTT. Supplemented by reference TRBV30 and TRBJ1-5, the full variable domain reads SQTIHQWPATLVQPVGSPLSLECTVEGTSNPNLYWYRQAAGRGLQLLFYSVGIGQISSEVPQNLSASRPQDRQFILSSKKLLLSDSGFYLCAWSVGASNQPQHFGDGTRLSIL.

The V call is TRBV4-2, the J call TRBJ2-1; 9 bases line up with TRBD2. J lost 8 bases, V lost 0 bases, and 8 bases had no gene match. Germline lookup yields CDR1 LGHNA and CDR2 YNFKEQ. This CDR3 contains 16 residues. The CDR3 loop reads CASSQDGQRGVYEQFF. The CDR3 DNA follows: TGTGCCAGCAGCCAAGATGGCCAGCGGGGGGTGTATGAGCAGTTCTTC.

The CDR3 spells CSASGLAGGLSYEQYF. For the CDR3, the DNA is TGCAGTGCTAGTGGGCTAGCGGGGGGGCTCTCCTACGAGCAGTACTTC. The rearrangement uses TRBV20-1 and TRBJ2-7, with 12 bases aligning to TRBD2. The CDR3 loop spans 16 amino acids. The J segment lost 0 bases and the V segment lost 3 bases, leaving 6 bases of the junction unmatched. Germline V gene data show CDR1 as DFQATT and CDR2 as SNEGSKA (reference sequence).

This rearrangement joins TRBV5-1 to TRBJ2-5; TRBD2 matches 13 bases. Per germline, CDR1 SGHRS and CDR2 YFSETQ. V shed 5 bases, J shed 5 bases, and the junction held 3 bases outside the gene matches. The CDR3 loop spans 14 amino acids. The CDR3 here is CASRTSGGLETQYF. The DNA for the CDR3 is TGCGCCAGCAGGACTAGCGGGGGGCTGGAGACCCAGTACTTC.

With regard to this clone: The junction and the germline gene differ at one end; a read error may be behind it. The chain couples TRBV5-1 to TRBJ2-3, with TRBD2 matching 10 bases. In germline, CDR1 is SGHRS, CDR2 YFSETQ. The CDR3 contains 16 residues. CDR3 nucleotides: TGCGCCAGCTGCTTGAGCGGGGGGGATCGCACAGATACGCAGTATTTT. It translates to CASCLSGGDRTDTQYF.

The chain has TRBV5-1 and TRBJ2-1, with D unclear. Trimming took off 3 bases at V and 6 bases at J, with 16 bases between the two ends. Germline values: CDR1 SGHRS, CDR2 YFSETQ. CDR3 length: 15 residues. Here the CDR3 DNA reads TGCGCCAGCAGCTCCACATTTGTCTCACCCAATGAGCAGTTCTTC. Amino acid sequence: CASSSTFVSPNEQFF. Variable domain in full (rest from reference TRBV5-1 and TRBJ2-1): KAGVTQTPRYLIKTRGQQVTLSCSPISGHRSVSWYQQTPGQGLQFLFEYFSETQRNKGNFPGRFSGRQFSNSRSEMNVSTLELGDSALYLCASSSTFVSPNEQFFGPGTRLTVL.

The chain couples TRBV15 to TRBJ2-7; 8 bases are a match to TRBD1. With 0 bases clipped from V and 9 bases from J, the junction kept 4 bases outside the gene matches. Germline loops: CDR1 LNHNV, CDR2 YYDKDF (reference sequence). CDR3 length equals 13 residues. Written as DNA, the CDR3 is TGTGCCACCAGCAGAGATCCACAGGGGGGGCAGTACTTC. Protein product: CATSRDPQGGQYF.

The J gene is TRBJ2-7, the V gene TRBV14, with D perhaps matching TRBD1 (6 bases). The CDR3 is 13 residues long. Germline CDR1 SGHDN, CDR2 FVKESK. Trimming stripped 5 bases from V and 3 bases from J, with 11 bases between. In nucleotides, the CDR3 is TGTGCCAGCAGCACTGGGGGCCTCTACGAGCAGTACTTC. Its translation: CASSTGGLYEQYF.

The chain couples TRBV18 to TRBJ1-2; D remains ambiguous. V lost 1 base to trimming and J lost 6 bases, with 9 bases between them. Germline CDR1 is KGHSH and CDR2 is LQKENI. This CDR3 contains 13 residues. The CDR3 nucleotides are TGTGCCAGCTCACCACAGAACGGGAATGGCTACACCTTC. Protein product: CASSPQNGNGYTF.

This clone was observed a handful of times. This rearrangement joins TRBV7-2 to TRBJ2-3; maybe TRBD2 (6 bases). Trimming cost V 1 base and J 1 base, with 9 bases left between them. Germline V lookup: CDR1 SGHTA, CDR2 FQGNSA. The CDR3 consists of 15 residues. The CDR3 loop is CASSLVASGTDTQYF. The CDR3 DNA sequence: TGTGCCAGCAGCTTAGTGGCTAGCGGCACAGATACGCAGTATTTT.

The table lists this clone with a count of one. The gene calls are TRBV7-6 and TRBJ2-1; D may be TRBD1 (6 bases). Trimming shortened V by 5 bases and J by 4 bases, and 12 bases separated the two germline ends. The germline V gene encodes CDR1 SGHVS and CDR2 FNYEAQ. This CDR3 has 14 amino acids. Here the CDR3 reads CASSPNRAYNEQFF. The CDR3 bases are TGTGCCAGCAGCCCCAACAGGGCTTACAATGAGCAGTTCTTC.

The V and J genes are TRBV7-9 and TRBJ1-2, with D possibly matching TRBD1 (6 bases). CDR3 length equals 11 residues. Germline CDR1 and CDR2: SEHNR and FQNEAQ (reference sequence). Trimming shortened V by 5 bases and J by 8 bases, and 9 bases separated the two germline ends. As DNA, the CDR3 is TGTGCCAGCAGCAGTGGACAGGGCTACACCTTC. Translated, it gives CASSSGQGYTF.